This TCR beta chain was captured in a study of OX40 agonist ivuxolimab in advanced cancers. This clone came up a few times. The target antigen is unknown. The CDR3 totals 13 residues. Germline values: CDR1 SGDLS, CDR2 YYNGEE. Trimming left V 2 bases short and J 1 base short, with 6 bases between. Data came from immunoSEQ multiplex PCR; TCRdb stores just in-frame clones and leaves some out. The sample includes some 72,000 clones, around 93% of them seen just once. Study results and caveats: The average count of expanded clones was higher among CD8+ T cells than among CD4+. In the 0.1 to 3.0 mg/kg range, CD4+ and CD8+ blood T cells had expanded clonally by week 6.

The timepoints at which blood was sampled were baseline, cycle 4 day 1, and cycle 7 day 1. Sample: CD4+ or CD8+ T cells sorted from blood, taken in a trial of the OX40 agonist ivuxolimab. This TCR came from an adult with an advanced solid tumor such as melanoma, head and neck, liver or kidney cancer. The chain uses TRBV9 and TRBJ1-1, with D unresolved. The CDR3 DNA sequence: TGTGCCAGCAGCGTCTCCCAGAACACTGAAGCTTTCTTT. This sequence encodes CASSVSQNTEAFF. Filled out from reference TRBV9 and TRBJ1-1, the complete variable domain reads DSGVTQTPKHLITATGQRVTLRCSPRSGDLSVYWYQQSLDQGLQFLIQYYNGEERAKGNILERFSAQQFPDLHSELNLSSLELGDSALYFCASSVSQNTEAFFGQGTRLTVV.